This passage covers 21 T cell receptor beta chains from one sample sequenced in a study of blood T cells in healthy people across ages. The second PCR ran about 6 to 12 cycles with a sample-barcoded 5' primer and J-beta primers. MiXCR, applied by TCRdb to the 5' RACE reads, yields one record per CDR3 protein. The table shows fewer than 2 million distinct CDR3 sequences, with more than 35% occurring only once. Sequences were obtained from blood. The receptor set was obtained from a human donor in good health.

Written as DNA, the CDR3 is TGTGCCAGCAGCCCTGGGGGACTAGTTAGGGATGAGCAGTTCTTC. Protein sequence: CASSPGGLVRDEQFF. This chain joins TRBV6-6 and TRBJ2-1; 8 nucleotides agree with TRBD2. Germline values: CDR1 MNHNY, CDR2 SVGAGI (reference sequence). V gave up 6 bases and J gave up 8 bases; unmatched junction bases: 12. This CDR3 is 15 amino acids long.

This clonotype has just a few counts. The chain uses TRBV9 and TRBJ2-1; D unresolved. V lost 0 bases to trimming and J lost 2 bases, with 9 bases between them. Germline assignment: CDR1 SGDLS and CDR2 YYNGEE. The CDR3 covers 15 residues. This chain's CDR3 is CASSVGQSTYNEQFF. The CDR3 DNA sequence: TGTGCCAGCAGCGTAGGGCAGAGCACCTACAATGAGCAGTTCTTC.

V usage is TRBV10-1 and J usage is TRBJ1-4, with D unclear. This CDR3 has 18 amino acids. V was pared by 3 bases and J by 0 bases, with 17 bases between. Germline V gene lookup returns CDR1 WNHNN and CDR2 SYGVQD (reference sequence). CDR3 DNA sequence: TGCGCCAGCAGTGAAATTAGAGGGTGGACCCCAACTAATGAAAAACTGTTTTTT. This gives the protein CASSEIRGWTPTNEKLFF.

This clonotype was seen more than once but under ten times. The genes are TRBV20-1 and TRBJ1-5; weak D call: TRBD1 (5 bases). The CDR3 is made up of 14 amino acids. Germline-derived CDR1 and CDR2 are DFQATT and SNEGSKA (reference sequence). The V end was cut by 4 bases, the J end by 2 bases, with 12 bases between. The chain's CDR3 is CSANVQAGNQPQHF. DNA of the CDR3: TGCAGTGCTAACGTACAGGCGGGCAATCAGCCCCAGCATTTT.

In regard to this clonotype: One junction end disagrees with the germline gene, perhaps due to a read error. CDR3 amino acids: CGVVPGSEAFF. CDR3 DNA: TGCGGCGTTGTCCCGGGTTCTGAAGCTTTCTTT. The chain is built from TRBV29-1 and TRBJ1-1; D is undetermined. The CDR3 is made up of 11 amino acids. CDR1 SQVTM and CDR2 ANQGSEA come from the germline V gene.

The DNA of the CDR3 is TGTGCCAGCAGTAACCCGGGACTAGGTTCCACAGATACGCAGTATTTT. Amino acid sequence: CASSNPGLGSTDTQYF. The V and J genes are TRBV27 and TRBJ2-3; 8 bases map to TRBD2. The CDR3 spans 16 residues. The germline CDR1 and CDR2 sequences are MNHEY and SMNVEV (reference sequence). After removal of 5 bases from V and 2 bases from J, the junction contained 9 bases not matched to a gene.

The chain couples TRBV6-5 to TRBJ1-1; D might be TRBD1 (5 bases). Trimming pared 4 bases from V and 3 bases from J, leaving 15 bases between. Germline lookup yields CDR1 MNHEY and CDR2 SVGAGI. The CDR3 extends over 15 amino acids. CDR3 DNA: TGTGCCAGCAGTTTTTGGGAGGGGAAAGACACTGAAGCTTTCTTT. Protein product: CASSFWEGKDTEAFF.

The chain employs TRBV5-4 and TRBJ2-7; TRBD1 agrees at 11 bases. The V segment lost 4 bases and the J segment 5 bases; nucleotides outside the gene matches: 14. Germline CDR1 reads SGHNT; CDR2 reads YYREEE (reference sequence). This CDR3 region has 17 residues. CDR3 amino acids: CASSAQGIRTGGDEQYF. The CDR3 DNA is TGTGCCAGCAGCGCGCAAGGAATAAGGACAGGGGGCGACGAGCAGTACTTC.

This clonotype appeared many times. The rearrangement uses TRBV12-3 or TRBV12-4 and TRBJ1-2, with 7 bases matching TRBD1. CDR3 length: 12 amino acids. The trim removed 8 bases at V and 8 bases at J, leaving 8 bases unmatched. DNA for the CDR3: TGTGCCAGCGCACAGGGGTCCAGCGGCTACACCTTC. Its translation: CASAQGSSGYTF.

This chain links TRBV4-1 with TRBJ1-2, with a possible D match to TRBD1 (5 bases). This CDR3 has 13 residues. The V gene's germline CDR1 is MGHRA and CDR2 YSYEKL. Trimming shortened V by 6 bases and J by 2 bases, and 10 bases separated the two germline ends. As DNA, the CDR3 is TGCGCCAGCAGGATAGGGGAGAACTATGGCTACACCTTC. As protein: CASRIGENYGYTF.

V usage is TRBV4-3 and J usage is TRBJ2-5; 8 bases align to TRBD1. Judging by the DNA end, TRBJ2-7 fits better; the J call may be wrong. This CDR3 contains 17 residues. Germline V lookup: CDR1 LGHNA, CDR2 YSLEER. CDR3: CASSPRNRGEYLYEQYF. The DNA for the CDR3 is TGCGCCAGCAGCCCCAGGAACAGGGGGGAATATTTGTACGAGCAGTACTTC.

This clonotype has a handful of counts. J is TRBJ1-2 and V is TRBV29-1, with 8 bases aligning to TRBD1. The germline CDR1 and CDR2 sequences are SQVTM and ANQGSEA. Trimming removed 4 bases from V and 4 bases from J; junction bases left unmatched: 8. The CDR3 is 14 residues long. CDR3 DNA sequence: TGCAGCGTTGGGCAGCAGGGGGCTAGCTATGGCTACACCTTC. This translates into CSVGQQGASYGYTF.

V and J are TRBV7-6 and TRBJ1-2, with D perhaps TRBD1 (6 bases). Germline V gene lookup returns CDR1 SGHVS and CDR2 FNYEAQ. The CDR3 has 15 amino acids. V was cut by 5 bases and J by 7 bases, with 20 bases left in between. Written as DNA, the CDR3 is TGTGCCAGCAGCCCCCTGTTACAGGGAAGAGCTGGCTACACCTTC. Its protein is CASSPLLQGRAGYTF.

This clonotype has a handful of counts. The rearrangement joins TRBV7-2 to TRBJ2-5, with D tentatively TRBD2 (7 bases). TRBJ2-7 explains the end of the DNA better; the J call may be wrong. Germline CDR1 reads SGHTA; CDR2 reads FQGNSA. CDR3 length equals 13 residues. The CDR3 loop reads CASSNTGRDEQYF. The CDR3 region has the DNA TGTGCCAGCAGCAATACAGGGAGGGACGAGCAGTACTTC.

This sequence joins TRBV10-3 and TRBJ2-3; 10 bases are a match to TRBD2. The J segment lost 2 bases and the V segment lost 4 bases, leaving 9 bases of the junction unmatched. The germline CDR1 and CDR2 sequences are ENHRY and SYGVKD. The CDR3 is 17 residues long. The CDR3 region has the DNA TGTGCCATCAGTGTTGAAGCGGGGGGGTCCGACACAGATACGCAGTATTTT. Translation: CAISVEAGGSDTDTQYF.

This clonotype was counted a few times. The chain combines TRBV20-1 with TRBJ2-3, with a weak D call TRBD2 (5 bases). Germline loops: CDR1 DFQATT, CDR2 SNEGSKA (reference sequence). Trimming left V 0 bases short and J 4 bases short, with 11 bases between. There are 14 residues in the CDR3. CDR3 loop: CSARDRSGPDTQYF. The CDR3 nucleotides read TGCAGTGCTAGAGATAGGAGCGGCCCAGATACGCAGTATTTT.

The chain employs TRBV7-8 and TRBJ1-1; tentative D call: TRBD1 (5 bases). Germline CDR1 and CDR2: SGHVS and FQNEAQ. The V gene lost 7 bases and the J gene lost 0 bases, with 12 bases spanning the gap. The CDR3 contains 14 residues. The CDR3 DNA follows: TGTGCCAGCACCCTAGAGGGGATGAACACTGAAGCTTTCTTT. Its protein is CASTLEGMNTEAFF.

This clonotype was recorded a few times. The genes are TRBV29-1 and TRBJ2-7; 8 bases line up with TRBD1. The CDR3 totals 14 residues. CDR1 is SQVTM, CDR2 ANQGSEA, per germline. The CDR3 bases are TGCAGGAACCCCTTAAACAGGGGGAGAGACGAGCAGTACTTC. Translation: CRNPLNRGRDEQYF.

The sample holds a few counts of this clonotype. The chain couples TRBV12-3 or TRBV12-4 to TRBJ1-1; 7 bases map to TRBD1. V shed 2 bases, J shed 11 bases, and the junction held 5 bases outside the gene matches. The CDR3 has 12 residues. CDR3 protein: CASSLPQGQAFF. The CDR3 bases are TGTGCCAGCAGTTTACCACAGGGGCAGGCTTTCTTT.

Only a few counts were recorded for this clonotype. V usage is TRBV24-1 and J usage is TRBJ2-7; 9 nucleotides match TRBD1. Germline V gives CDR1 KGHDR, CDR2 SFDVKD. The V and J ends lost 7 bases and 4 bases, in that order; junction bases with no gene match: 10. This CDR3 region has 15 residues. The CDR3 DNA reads TGTGCCACCAGCACTACCGGACAGGGGAGATACGAGCAGTACTTC. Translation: CATSTTGQGRYEQYF.

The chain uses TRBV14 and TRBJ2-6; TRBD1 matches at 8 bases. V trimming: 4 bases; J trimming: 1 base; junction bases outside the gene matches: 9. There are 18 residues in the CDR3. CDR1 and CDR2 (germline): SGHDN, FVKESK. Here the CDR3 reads CASSLRTGTLSGANVLTF. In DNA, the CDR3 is TGTGCCAGCAGCCTCCGGACAGGGACCCTTTCTGGGGCCAACGTCCTGACTTTC.